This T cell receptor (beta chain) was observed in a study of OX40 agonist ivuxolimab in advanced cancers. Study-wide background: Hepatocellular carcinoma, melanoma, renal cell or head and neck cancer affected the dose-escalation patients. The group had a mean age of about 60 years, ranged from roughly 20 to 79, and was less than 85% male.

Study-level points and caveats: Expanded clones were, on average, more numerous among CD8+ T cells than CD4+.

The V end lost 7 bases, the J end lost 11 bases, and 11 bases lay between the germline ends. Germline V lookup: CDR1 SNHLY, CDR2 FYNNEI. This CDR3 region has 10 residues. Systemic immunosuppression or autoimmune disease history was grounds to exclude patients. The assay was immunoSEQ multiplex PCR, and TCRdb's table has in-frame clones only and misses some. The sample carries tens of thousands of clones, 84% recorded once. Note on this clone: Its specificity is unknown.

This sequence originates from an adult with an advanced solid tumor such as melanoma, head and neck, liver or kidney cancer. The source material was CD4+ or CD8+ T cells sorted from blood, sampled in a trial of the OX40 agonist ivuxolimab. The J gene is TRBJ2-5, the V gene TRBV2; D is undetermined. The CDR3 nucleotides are TGTGCCAGCAAATCGAGAGAGCAGTACTTC. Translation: CASKSREQYF.